This T cell receptor beta chain emerged from a study of cytomegalovirus exposure and HLA in healthy donors. Study information: The study placed around 85% of its roughly 430 genotyped donors in the Caucasian-associated ancestry cluster.

The PCR ran on 60 Vbeta and 13 Jbeta primers. Profiled with immunoSEQ multiplex PCR; TCRdb holds only in-frame clones, not every one. The data show 120,000 or so clones, with around 82% seen just once and approximately 3.8% held by the top ten. Study-wide findings and caveats: A previous analysis found most TCR beta V segments productive roughly 87% or roughly 30% of the time. More clonal expansion characterized HLA-associated TCR beta chains than equally common others in a later analysis. In vitro assays verified that three CMV-associated chains recognized CMV antigens specifically.

To note about this clone: Antigen unknown.

The specimen sequenced was PBMCs. This clonotype was sampled from a middle-aged woman in good health and CMV-seropositive.

CDR3 protein: CSASQFDEQFF. DNA for the CDR3: TGCAGTGCCTCACAGTTCGATGAGCAGTTCTTC. The rearrangement joins TRBV20-1 to TRBJ2-1; D remains unclear. Germline values: CDR1 DFQATT, CDR2 SNEGSKA (reference sequence). Deletions cut 6 bases from V and 8 bases from J, with 11 bases between. The CDR3 covers 11 residues.